The next 30 T cell receptor beta chains were all read from a single sample in a study of blood T cells in healthy people across ages. Then a second PCR, running roughly 7 to 11 cycles, was carried out with a sample-barcoded 5' primer and a J-beta primer mix. Using its own MiXCR run on the 5' RACE reads, TCRdb lists one record per CDR3 protein. Among under 700,000 distinct CDR3 sequences listed, around 24% were seen once. These records were also assigned to another study, of T cells of mothers and their children.

Specimen: blood. The receptors were gathered from a boy aged 5-17 years in good health.

Points on this clonotype: A read error may account for a junction end that differs from germline. V usage is TRBV5-6 and J usage is TRBJ2-4, with D unresolved. This CDR3 region has 14 residues. Germline loops: CDR1 SGHDT, CDR2 YYEEEE. CDR3 DNA: TGTACCAGCAGCTTGAGGTACGAAAGGGTCATTCAGTACTTC. This translates into CTSSLRYERVIQYF.

This clonotype was recorded many times. The rearrangement uses TRBV28 and TRBJ2-1; D could derive from TRBD1 or TRBD2 (6 bases each). CDR1 and CDR2 (germline): MDHEN, SYDVKM. This CDR3 is built from 15 residues. Trimming stripped 7 bases from V and 5 bases from J, with 18 bases between. This CDR3 is CASTSGGGQDNEQFF. CDR3 sequence (DNA): TGTGCCAGCACCTCAGGAGGGGGTCAGGACAATGAGCAGTTCTTC.

This clonotype showed up just a few times. V and J are TRBV28 and TRBJ1-1; unclear D gene. V lost 8 bases and J 2 bases, leaving 9 bases between the germline ends. The germline CDR1 and CDR2 sequences are MDHEN and SYDVKM. The CDR3 consists of 12 residues. The CDR3 reads CASQTRNTEAFF. The CDR3 DNA sequence: TGTGCCAGCCAAACACGTAACACTGAAGCTTTCTTT.

This clonotype showed up just a few times. The rearrangement joins TRBV12-3 or TRBV12-4 to TRBJ1-5; 9 nucleotides match TRBD1. V gave up 7 bases and J gave up 5 bases; unmatched junction bases: 9. This CDR3 region has 15 residues. CDR3 protein: CASTTTGGPDQPQHF. CDR3 DNA sequence: TGTGCCAGCACCACTACAGGGGGCCCTGATCAGCCCCAGCATTTT.

The gene calls are TRBV7-2 and TRBJ2-4; D not resolved. CDR3 length: 16 residues. V dropped 5 bases and J dropped 1 base, with 15 bases sitting between them. Germline V gene sequence: CDR1 SGHTA, CDR2 FQGNSA. Here the CDR3 DNA reads TGTGCCAGCAGCCAAGACCGGCGCCTGGCCAAAAACATTCAGTACTTC. Protein sequence: CASSQDRRLAKNIQYF. Using reference TRBV7-2 and TRBJ2-4 for the parts outside the CDR3, the full variable domain is GAGVSQSPSNKVTEKGKDVELRCDPISGHTALYWYRQSLGQGLEFLIYFQGNSAPDKSGLPSDRFSAERTGGSVSTLTIQRTQQEDSAVYLCASSQDRRLAKNIQYFGAGTRLSVL.

This clonotype has a handful of counts. The chain links TRBV6-2 or TRBV6-3 to TRBJ2-1, with TRBD1 matching over 7 bases. Germline V lookup: CDR1 MNHEY, CDR2 SVGEGT. V lost 2 bases and J lost 3; bases outside the gene matches: 10. The CDR3 is made up of 17 amino acids. The CDR3 DNA follows: TGTGCCAGCAGTTACCCCGATGGACAGGACAACTACAATGAGCAGTTCTTC. It specifies CASSYPDGQDNYNEQFF.

V is TRBV7-2 and J is TRBJ2-4, with TRBD1 matching 8 bases. Germline-derived CDR1 and CDR2 are SGHTA and FQGNSA. V lost 5 bases, J lost 3 bases, and 27 bases stayed unmatched. The CDR3 sequence is 22 residues long. CDR3 in amino acids: CASSLPTRQGKKVVDNKNIQYF. CDR3 sequence (DNA): TGTGCCAGCAGCCTACCCACCCGACAGGGGAAGAAGGTAGTAGATAACAAAAACATTCAGTACTTC.

This clonotype was detected a few times. The gene calls are TRBV12-3 or TRBV12-4 and TRBJ2-1; 10 bases match TRBD2. The CDR3 length is 15 residues. The V segment lost 3 bases and the J segment 2 bases; nucleotides outside the gene matches: 1. The CDR3 DNA follows: TGTGCCAGCAGTTTGGGGACTAGCGCCTACAATGAGCAGTTCTTC. Translated: CASSLGTSAYNEQFF.

CDR3 sequence reads: CASSFRDRQETQYF. The CDR3 region has the DNA TGTGCCAGCAGCTTCCGGGACCGACAAGAGACCCAGTACTTC. The J gene is TRBJ2-5, the V gene TRBV7-9, with D perhaps matching TRBD1 or TRBD2 (5 bases each). Germline V gives CDR1 SEHNR, CDR2 FQNEAQ (reference sequence). Trimming pared 3 bases from V and 2 bases from J, leaving 10 bases between. The CDR3 covers 14 residues.

The gene calls are TRBV3-1 and TRBJ1-1; D gene unclear. Trimming took 0 bases from V and 9 from J, leaving 11 bases between them. CDR1 and CDR2 from the germline V gene are LGHDT and YNNKEL (reference sequence). The CDR3 covers 13 residues. Here the CDR3 DNA reads TGTGCCAGCAGCCAAGATGGCAGCCACAAAGCTTTCTTT. Residues: CASSQDGSHKAFF.

This clonotype was picked up a small number of times. The chain links TRBV30 to TRBJ2-7; D might be TRBD2 (7 bases). Germline CDR1 GTSNPN, CDR2 SVGIG (reference sequence). The CDR3 extends over 13 amino acids. V lost 3 bases to trimming and J lost 7 bases, with 16 bases between them. CDR3 amino acids: CAWSLGGAREQYF. CDR3 nucleotides: TGTGCCTGGAGCCTGGGGGGGGCGCGTGAGCAGTACTTC.

This clonotype was seen a handful of times. The chain links TRBV7-6 to TRBJ1-2, with no clear D. V was clipped by 3 bases and J by 3 bases, with 8 bases between them. Germline assignment: CDR1 SGHVS and CDR2 FNYEAQ. This CDR3 region has 13 residues. This CDR3 reads CASSFGTYYGYTF. In nucleotides, the CDR3 is TGTGCCAGCAGCTTCGGCACCTACTATGGCTACACCTTC.

This clonotype was detected a few times. The V call is TRBV7-9, the J call TRBJ2-5; D is unresolved. TRBJ2-7 explains the end of the DNA better; the J call may be wrong. CDR1 SEHNR and CDR2 FQNEAQ come from the germline V gene (reference sequence). This CDR3 comprises 16 residues. CDR3 bases: TGTGCCAGCAGCTTAGGCCCCCACAGCTTCTCCTACGAGCAGTACTTC. Translating gives CASSLGPHSFSYEQYF.

This clonotype was seen only a few times. V and J are TRBV5-5 and TRBJ2-1; D is possibly TRBD2 (6 bases). With 1 base removed from V and 6 bases from J, the gap between germline ends came to 11 bases. CDR1 and CDR2 (germline): SGHKS, YYEKEE (reference sequence). The length of the CDR3 is 14 residues. In DNA, the CDR3 is TGTGCCAGCAGCTTGTGGGAGGCCACCAATGAGCAGTTCTTC. Its protein product is CASSLWEATNEQFF.

This clonotype was detected only a few times. The chain has TRBV5-1 and TRBJ2-7; TRBD2 aligns across 14 bases. Trimming took 4 bases from V and 5 from J; bases not matched to a gene: 5. Germline-derived CDR1 and CDR2 are SGHRS and YFSETQ. CDR3 length equals 15 residues. The CDR3 coding sequence is TGCGCCAGCAGCACGGGACTAGCGGGAGTCAACGAGCAGTACTTC. This encodes CASSTGLAGVNEQYF.

This clonotype has more than one count but fewer than ten. This chain uses TRBV11-3 with TRBJ2-7; 8 bases map to TRBD2. Germline values: CDR1 SGHNT, CDR2 YENEEA. J gave up 0 bases and V 5 bases, and 6 bases lay outside the gene matches. CDR3 size: 15 residues. The CDR3: CASSLHGGDSYEQYF. CDR3 nucleotides: TGTGCCAGCAGCCTGCACGGGGGGGACTCCTACGAGCAGTACTTC.

This clonotype was seen a handful of times. The rearrangement uses TRBV28 and TRBJ2-7; unclear D gene. CDR3 length equals 14 residues. V lost 4 bases to trimming and J lost 2 bases, with 12 bases between them. Germline V gene sequence: CDR1 MDHEN, CDR2 SYDVKM. CDR3 DNA sequence: TGTGCCAGCAGTTCCGTCTTGAACCCCTACGAGCAGTACTTC. Protein product: CASSSVLNPYEQYF. Filled out from reference TRBV28 and TRBJ2-7, the complete variable domain reads DVKVTQSSRYLVKRTGEKVFLECVQDMDHENMFWYRQDPGLGLRLIYFSYDVKMKEKGDIPEGYSVSREKKERFSLILESASTNQTSMYLCASSSVLNPYEQYFGPGTRLTVT.

The table lists this clonotype with a few counts. The V call is TRBV6-1, the J call TRBJ2-1; D perhaps matches TRBD2 (5 bases). The V and J ends lost 2 bases and 2 bases respectively, with 13 bases between them. The length of the CDR3 is 16 residues. CDR1 and CDR2 (germline): MNHNS, SASEGT. This CDR3 reads CASSEWGSVTYNEQFF. CDR3 nucleotides: TGTGCCAGCAGTGAATGGGGTAGCGTCACCTACAATGAGCAGTTCTTC.

This clonotype was detected a few times. The chain uses TRBV4-2 and TRBJ2-7; weak D call: TRBD2 (6 bases). The CDR3 loop spans 15 amino acids. CDR1 LGHNA and CDR2 YNFKEQ come from the germline V gene. Trimming removed 0 bases at V and 3 bases at J, with 12 bases between. The CDR3 bases are TGTGCCAGCAGCCAAGACGGCGGGATCTACTACGAGCAGTACTTC. It translates to CASSQDGGIYYEQYF.

There are a few counts of this clonotype. The chain recombines TRBV3-1 with TRBJ2-7, with 9 bases identical to TRBD2. Germline V gene data show CDR1 as LGHDT and CDR2 as YNNKEL (reference sequence). The V gene end was trimmed by 0 bases and the J gene end by 3 bases; junction bases not matched to a gene: 3. The CDR3 length is 15 residues. DNA of the CDR3: TGTGCCAGCAGCCAAGACCCTAGCGGGGACTACGAGCAGTACTTC. Translated: CASSQDPSGDYEQYF.

This chain links TRBV7-8 with TRBJ2-1; D uncertain. CDR3 length equals 16 residues. CDR1 and CDR2 (germline): SGHVS, FQNEAQ. Trimming pared 1 base from V and 0 bases from J, leaving 10 bases between. In DNA, the CDR3 is TGTGCCAGCAGCTTAGGGCGAATTAGCTCCTACAATGAGCAGTTCTTC. It translates to CASSLGRISSYNEQFF.

This clonotype was observed a single time. Lacking the conserved final phenylalanine or tryptophan, this CDR3 likely reflects a read error. This chain links TRBV12-3 or TRBV12-4 with TRBJ1-5; D gene ambiguous. Trimming removed 6 bases at V and 3 bases at J, with 12 bases between. This CDR3 has 14 amino acids. The CDR3 is CASSRPGFNQPQHC. Written as DNA, the CDR3 is TGTGCCAGCAGCCGACCGGGATTCAATCAGCCCCAGCATTGT.

This chain connects TRBV28 to TRBJ2-1; D might be TRBD2 (5 bases). V lost 3 bases, J lost 7 bases, and 16 bases lay in between. Germline CDR1 MDHEN, CDR2 SYDVKM. The CDR3 covers 15 residues. For the CDR3, the DNA is TGTGCCAGCAGTTTGTACGCGGGCCTTGGGAATGAGCAGTTCTTC. It codes for CASSLYAGLGNEQFF.

This clonotype was observed a few times. V usage is TRBV7-2 and J usage is TRBJ2-1; D could derive from TRBD1 or TRBD2 (5 bases each). The CDR3 has 15 residues. Germline loops: CDR1 SGHTA, CDR2 FQGNSA. The V end was cut by 8 bases, the J end by 0 bases, with 14 bases between. The CDR3 here is CASLRDGSSYNEQFF. The DNA of the CDR3 is TGTGCCAGCCTCAGGGATGGGAGCTCCTACAATGAGCAGTTCTTC.

This clonotype was detected many times. This rearrangement joins TRBV12-3 or TRBV12-4 to TRBJ2-3, with 9 positions matching TRBD1. Trimming at V came to 4 bases and at J to 1 base, leaving 6 bases not matched to a gene. CDR3 size: 16 residues. CDR3 sequence reads: CASSWPGQGGTDTQYF. CDR3 in DNA: TGTGCCAGCAGTTGGCCGGGACAGGGTGGCACAGATACGCAGTATTTT.

The chain employs TRBV7-8 and TRBJ2-1; 8 bases fit TRBD2. Per the germline V gene, CDR1 is SGHVS and CDR2 is FQNEAQ. Trimming took 1 base from V and 6 from J; bases not matched to a gene: 8. This CDR3 spans 16 amino acids. This chain's CDR3 is CASSLVPGGPGNEQFF. CDR3 coding DNA: TGTGCCAGCAGCTTAGTCCCGGGAGGGCCGGGCAATGAGCAGTTCTTC.

V and J are TRBV6-2 or TRBV6-3 and TRBJ2-7; weak D call: TRBD1 (5 bases). V was pared by 7 bases and J by 2 bases, with 12 bases between. The CDR3 consists of 13 residues. Per germline, CDR1 MNHEY and CDR2 SVGEGT. The CDR3 loop reads CASTRAGPYEQYF. The CDR3 region has the DNA TGTGCCAGCACTCGGGCAGGGCCCTACGAGCAGTACTTC.

The rearrangement uses TRBV29-1 and TRBJ2-3; weak D call: TRBD1 (6 bases). Trimming shortened V by 7 bases and J by 3 bases, and 11 bases separated the two germline ends. CDR3 length: 12 amino acids. Germline V gene lookup returns CDR1 SQVTM and CDR2 ANQGSEA. The CDR3 nucleotides read TGCAGCGCTGTGAGGGGGACAGATACGCAGTATTTT. This encodes CSAVRGTDTQYF.

V gene TRBV9 combines with J gene TRBJ1-4, with D perhaps TRBD1 (5 bases). CDR1 is SGDLS, CDR2 YYNGEE, per germline. CDR3 length equals 15 residues. V lost 0 bases and J 2 bases, leaving 8 bases between the germline ends. CDR3 DNA: TGTGCCAGCAGCGTAGAGGGGTCCACTAATGAAAAACTGTTTTTT. Translating gives CASSVEGSTNEKLFF.

The chain's CDR3 is CASSSTDRDDTEAFF. Here the CDR3 DNA reads TGTGCCAGCAGCTCAACGGACAGGGATGACACTGAAGCTTTCTTT. The V gene is TRBV7-3, the J gene TRBJ1-1, with 8 nucleotides matching TRBD1. V dropped 4 bases and J dropped 3; count of bases not matched to a gene: 7. Germline V CDR1 and CDR2: SGHTA, FQGTGA. There are 15 residues in the CDR3.